This T cell receptor (beta chain) was sequenced during a study of Graves' ophthalmopathy and Graves' hyperthyroidism. For repertoire sequencing, the TCR beta CDR3 regions were amplified from RNA transcripts. After a first-round RT-PCR with HTBI primers, a second-round multiplex PCR was run. TCRdb reprocessed the multiplex PCR reads via MiXCR and lists one record per CDR3 protein. The sample consists of hundreds of thousands of distinct CDR3 sequences, 20% to 25% of them appearing once. This receptor was taken from a woman aged 18-35 years with stable Graves' hyperthyroidism. The sample comprised peripheral blood.

CDR3 DNA sequence: TGTGCCATCAGTGAGTCGTGGGGGACCTCTAACTATGGCTACACCTTC. Protein: CAISESWGTSNYGYTF. The V call is TRBV10-3, the J call TRBJ1-2, with D possibly being TRBD1 (5 bases). V was shortened by 0 bases and J by 0 bases, with 11 bases between the two germline ends. The CDR3 extends over 16 amino acids. Germline CDR1 reads ENHRY; CDR2 reads SYGVKD.